This TCR beta chain was captured by sequencing in a study of memory CD4+ T cells and cytomegalovirus serostatus. This clone was observed a single time. The sort gate was single viable CD3+CD4+CD8-CD45RO+ cells for memory CD4+ T cells. Some clones are missing from TCRdb's copy, which holds only in-frame ones; the method was immunoSEQ multiplex PCR. The sample comprises roughly 50,000 clones, roughly 78% of which are singletons, and 0.78% rests with the top ten. What was sequenced was memory CD4+ T cells from blood. This TCR derives from an adult in good health and CMV-seronegative.

CDR3 sequence (DNA): TGCGCCAGCAGCTTGGGTGATGGAAGACAGGGGACGAACACTGAAGCTTTCTTT. Amino acid sequence: CASSLGDGRQGTNTEAFF. The chain carries TRBV5-1 and TRBJ1-1, with 8 nucleotides matching TRBD1. The V segment lost 0 bases and the J segment 1 base; nucleotides outside the gene matches: 11. The CDR3 is 18 amino acids. The germline CDR1 and CDR2 sequences are SGHRS and YFSETQ.